This T cell receptor beta chain was retrieved from a study of T cells after yellow fever vaccination. The study's findings and limits: Of the clonotypes, a small share occurred in both CD4 and CD8 compartments. Within FACS-sorted repertoires, abundant clonotypes contaminating from the bulk population could be present.

Trimming stripped 3 bases from V and 0 bases from J, with 13 bases between. The CDR3 length is 16 residues. The germline V gene encodes CDR1 KGHSH and CDR2 LQKENI. TCRdb re-called the 5' RACE reads with MiXCR, one entry per CDR3 protein. The repertoire holds under 600,000 distinct CDR3 sequences, with roughly 12% as singletons. On this clonotype itself: Its specificity is unknown.

The receptor's source is a man aged 25-40 years who received the YFV17D yellow fever vaccine. The chain employs TRBV18 and TRBJ2-3, with D perhaps being TRBD1 or TRBD2 (5 bases each). The sample was PBMCs, taken on the day of the yellow fever booster vaccination. The CDR3 nucleotides read TGTGCCAGCTCACCGCTGGGGGAATCTAGCACAGATACGCAGTATTTT. Amino acids: CASSPLGESSTDTQYF.